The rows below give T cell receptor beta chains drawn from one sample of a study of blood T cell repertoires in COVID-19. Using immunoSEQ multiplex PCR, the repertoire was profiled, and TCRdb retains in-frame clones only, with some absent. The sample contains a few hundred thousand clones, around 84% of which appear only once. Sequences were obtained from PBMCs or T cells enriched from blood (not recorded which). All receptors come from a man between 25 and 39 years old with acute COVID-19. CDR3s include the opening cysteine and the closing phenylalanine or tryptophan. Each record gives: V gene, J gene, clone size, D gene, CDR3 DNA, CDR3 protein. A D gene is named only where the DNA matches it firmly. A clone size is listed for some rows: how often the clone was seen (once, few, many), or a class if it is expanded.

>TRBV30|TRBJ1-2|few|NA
TGTGCCTGGAGTTTCAGCGAGGTTAACTATGGCTACACCTTC
CAWSFSEVNYGYTF
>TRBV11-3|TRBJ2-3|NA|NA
TGTGCCAGCAGCGCTAGATTTGGCACAGATACGCAGTATTTT
CASSARFGTDTQYF
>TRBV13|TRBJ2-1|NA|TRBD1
TGTGCCAGCAGCTTTGGGGGACAGGGGGGCTACAATGAGCAGTTCTTC
CASSFGGQGGYNEQFF
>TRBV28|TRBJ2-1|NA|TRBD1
TGTGCCAGCAATCTACAGGGGAGTAATGAGCAGTTCTTC
CASNLQGSNEQFF
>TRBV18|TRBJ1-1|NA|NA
TGTGCCAGCTCACTCCCGGGCAGGGCTAACACTGAAGCTTTCTTT
CASSLPGRANTEAFF
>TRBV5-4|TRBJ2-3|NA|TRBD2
TGTGCCAGCAGCTTGGACGGGGGGTCCCCAGATACGCAGTATTTT
CASSLDGGSPDTQYF
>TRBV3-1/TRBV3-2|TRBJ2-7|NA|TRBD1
TGTGCCAGCAGGGGACAGGGCCCCTACGAGCAGTACTTC
CASRGQGPYEQYF
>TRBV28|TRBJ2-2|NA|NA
TGTGCCAGCAGTTTATACCGGGCGGGCACCGGGGAGCTGTTTTTT
CASSLYRAGTGELFF
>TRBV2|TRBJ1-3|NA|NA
TGTGCCAGCAGGACATCCGACAGGCAGTCTGGAAACACCATATATTTT
CASRTSDRQSGNTIYF
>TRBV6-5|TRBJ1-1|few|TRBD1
TGTGCCACCCGCGGGACAGGGGTGAACACTGAAGCTTTCTTT
CATRGTGVNTEAFF
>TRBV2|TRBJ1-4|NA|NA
TGTGCCAGCCTTTTCTCTAATGAAAAACTGTTTTTT
CASLFSNEKLFF
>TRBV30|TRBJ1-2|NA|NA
TGTGCCTGGAGTTCCGGGGATAGCCCCGGGCTGGACTATGGCTACACCTTC
CAWSSGDSPGLDYGYTF
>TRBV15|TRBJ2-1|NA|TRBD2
TGTGCCACCAGCAGAGACAGCGGGGGCCCTTACAATGAGCAGTTCTTC
CATSRDSGGPYNEQFF
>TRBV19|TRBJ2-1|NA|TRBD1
TGTGCCAGTACCCTCGGGACAGGGGGTCATAATGAGCAGTTCTTC
CASTLGTGGHNEQFF
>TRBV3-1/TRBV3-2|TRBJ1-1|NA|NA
TGTGCCAGCAGCTTCGGAGGGACTGAAGCTTTCTTT
CASSFGGTEAFF
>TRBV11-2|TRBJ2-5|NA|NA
TGTGCCAGCAGCTTATTCGCCCTGCCGGCCCAGTACTTC
CASSLFALPAQYF
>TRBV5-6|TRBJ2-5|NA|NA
TGTGCCAGCAGCGGATACCGGGGAGAGACCCAGTACTTC
CASSGYRGETQYF
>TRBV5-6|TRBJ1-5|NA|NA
TGTGCCAGCAGCTTATCGACAAATCAGCCCCAGCATTTT
CASSLSTNQPQHF
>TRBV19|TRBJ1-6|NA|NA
TGTGCCAGTAGTGCACCAACAGGGATTGATGTACCCCTCCACTTT
CASSAPTGIDVPLHF
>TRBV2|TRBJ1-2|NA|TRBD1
TGTGCCAGCAGCTGGGACAGGGGGCTGCGCTATGGCTACACCTTC
CASSWDRGLRYGYTF